This T cell receptor beta chain emerged from a study of response to subunit inactivated influenza vaccine. Findings of the study overall: Each seasonal influenza vaccination recruits few new T cells, the authors suggested.

Germline lookup yields CDR1 LGHNA and CDR2 YNFKEQ. The CDR3 extends over 17 amino acids. TCRdb redid the calling of the RT-PCR reads with MiXCR, one entry per CDR3 protein. The data contain about 780,000 distinct CDR3 sequences, around a sixth of them singletons. Note on this clonotype: No antigen is known for it. Relative to the germline gene, one junction end is altered; a read error may explain this.

The sample here was PBMCs from blood, taken around 5 days after vaccination. This chain connects TRBV4-2 to TRBJ2-1; no definite D call. This clonotype was sampled from a man aged 50 to 60 who received an inactivated influenza vaccine. The DNA for the CDR3 is TGTGCCTGCAGCCAAGATCTGCGGCTCTACTCCTACAATGAGCAGTTCTTC. Translating gives CACSQDLRLYSYNEQFF.